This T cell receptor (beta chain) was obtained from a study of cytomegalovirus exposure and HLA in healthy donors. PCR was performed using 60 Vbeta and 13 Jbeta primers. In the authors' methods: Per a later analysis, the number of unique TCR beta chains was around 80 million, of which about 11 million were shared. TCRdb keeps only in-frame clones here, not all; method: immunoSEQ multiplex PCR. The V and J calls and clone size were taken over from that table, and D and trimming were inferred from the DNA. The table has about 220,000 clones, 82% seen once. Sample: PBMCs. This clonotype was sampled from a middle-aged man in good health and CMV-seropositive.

CDR3: CASTIDRGNYNEQFF. CDR3 sequence (DNA): TGTGCCTCAACGATCGACAGGGGGAACTACAATGAGCAGTTCTTC. This sequence joins TRBV30 and TRBJ2-1; 9 bases align to TRBD1. CDR1 is GTSNPN, CDR2 SVGIG, per germline (reference sequence). V dropped 7 bases and J dropped 3; count of bases not matched to a gene: 10. CDR3 length: 15 residues.